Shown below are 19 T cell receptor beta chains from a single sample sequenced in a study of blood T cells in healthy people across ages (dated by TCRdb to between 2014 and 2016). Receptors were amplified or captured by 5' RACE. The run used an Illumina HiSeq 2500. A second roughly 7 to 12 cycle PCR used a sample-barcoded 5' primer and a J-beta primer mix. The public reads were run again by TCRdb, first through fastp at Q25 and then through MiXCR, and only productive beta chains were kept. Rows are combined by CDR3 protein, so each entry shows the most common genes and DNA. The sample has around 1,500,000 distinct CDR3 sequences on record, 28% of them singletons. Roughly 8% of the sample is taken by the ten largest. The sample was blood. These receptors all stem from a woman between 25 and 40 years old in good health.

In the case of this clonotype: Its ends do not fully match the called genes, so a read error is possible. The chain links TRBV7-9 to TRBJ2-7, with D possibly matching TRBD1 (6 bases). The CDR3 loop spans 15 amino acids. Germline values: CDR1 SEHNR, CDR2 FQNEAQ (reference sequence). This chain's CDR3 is CANSILRDTIYEQYF. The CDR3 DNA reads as TGTGCCAACAGCATCCTCCGGGACACAATCTACGAGCAGTACTTC.

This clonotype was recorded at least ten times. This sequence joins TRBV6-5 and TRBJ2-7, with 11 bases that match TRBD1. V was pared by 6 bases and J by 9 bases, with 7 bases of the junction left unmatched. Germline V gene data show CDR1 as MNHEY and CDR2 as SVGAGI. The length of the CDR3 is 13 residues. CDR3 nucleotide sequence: TGTGCCAGCAGAGCCGGACAGGGGGCAGGGCAGTACTTC. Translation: CASRAGQGAGQYF.

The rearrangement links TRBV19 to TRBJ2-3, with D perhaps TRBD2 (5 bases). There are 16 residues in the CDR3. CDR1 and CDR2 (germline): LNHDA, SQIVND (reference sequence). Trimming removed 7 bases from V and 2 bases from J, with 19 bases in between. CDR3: CASISGSSTYTDTQYF. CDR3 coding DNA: TGTGCCAGTATATCCGGCTCTAGCACTTACACAGATACGCAGTATTTT.

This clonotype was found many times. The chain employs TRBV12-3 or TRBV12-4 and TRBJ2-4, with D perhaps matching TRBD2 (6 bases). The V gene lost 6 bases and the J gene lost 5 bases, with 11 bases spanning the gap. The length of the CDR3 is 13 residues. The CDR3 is CASSSLAENIQYF. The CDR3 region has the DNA TGTGCCAGCAGCTCCTTAGCGGAAAACATTCAGTACTTC.

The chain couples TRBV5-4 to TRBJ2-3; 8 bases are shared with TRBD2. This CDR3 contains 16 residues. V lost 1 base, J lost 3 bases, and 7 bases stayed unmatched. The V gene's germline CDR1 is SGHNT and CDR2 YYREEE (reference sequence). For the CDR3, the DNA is TGTGCCAGCAGCTTGCGGGGGGGCGGGCTAACAGATACGCAGTATTTT. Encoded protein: CASSLRGGGLTDTQYF. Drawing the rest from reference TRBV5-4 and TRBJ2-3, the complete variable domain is ETGVTQSPTHLIKTRGQQVTLRCSSQSGHNTVSWYQQALGQGPQFIFQYYREEENGRGNFPPRFSGLQFPNYSSELNVNALELDDSALYLCASSLRGGGLTDTQYFGPGTRLTVL.

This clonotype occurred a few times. The CDR3 loop reads CASALTGAVQETQYF. DNA for the CDR3: TGCGCCAGCGCGCTGACAGGGGCCGTCCAAGAGACCCAGTACTTC. The chain recombines TRBV5-1 with TRBJ2-5; 8 positions agree with TRBD1. V shed 7 bases and J 1 base; nucleotides not matched to a gene: 9. The V gene's germline CDR1 is SGHRS and CDR2 YFSETQ. The CDR3 is 15 amino acids.

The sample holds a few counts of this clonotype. The CDR3 loop is CASSENRDTEAFF. CDR3 DNA: TGCGCCAGCAGTGAAAACAGGGACACTGAAGCTTTCTTT. V usage is TRBV10-1 and J usage is TRBJ1-1, with TRBD1 as a possible D gene (6 bases). This CDR3 has 13 residues. The V end lost 3 bases, the J end lost 3 bases, and 8 bases lay between the germline ends. Germline values: CDR1 WNHNN, CDR2 SYGVQD (reference sequence).

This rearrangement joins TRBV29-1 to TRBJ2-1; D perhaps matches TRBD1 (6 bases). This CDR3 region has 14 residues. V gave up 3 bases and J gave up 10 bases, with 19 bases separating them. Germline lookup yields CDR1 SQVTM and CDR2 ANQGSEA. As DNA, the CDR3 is TGCAGCGTTGAGGACAGCTCGTTCTCCTACGAGCAGTTCTTC. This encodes CSVEDSSFSYEQFF.

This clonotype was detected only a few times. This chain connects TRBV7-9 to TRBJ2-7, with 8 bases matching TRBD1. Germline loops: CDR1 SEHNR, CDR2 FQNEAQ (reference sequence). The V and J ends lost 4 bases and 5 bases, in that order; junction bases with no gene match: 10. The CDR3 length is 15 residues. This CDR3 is CASSSQNRGIDEQYF. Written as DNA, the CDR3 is TGTGCCAGCAGCTCCCAAAACAGGGGGATCGACGAGCAGTACTTC.

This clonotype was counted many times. The CDR3 nucleotides read TGCAGTGCACTGGGACTAGCCCCCTACAATGAGCAGTTCTTC. This gives the protein CSALGLAPYNEQFF. The J gene is TRBJ2-1, the V gene TRBV20-1; 9 nucleotides align to TRBD2. CDR3 length: 14 residues. Germline CDR1 DFQATT, CDR2 SNEGSKA (reference sequence). V dropped 6 bases and J dropped 2; count of bases not matched to a gene: 5.

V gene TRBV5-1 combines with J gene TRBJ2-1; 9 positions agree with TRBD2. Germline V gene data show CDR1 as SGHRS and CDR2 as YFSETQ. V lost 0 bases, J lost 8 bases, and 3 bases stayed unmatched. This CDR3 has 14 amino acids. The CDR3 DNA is TGCGCCAGCAGCTTGGTTAGCGGGGGATATGAGCAGTTCTTC. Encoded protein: CASSLVSGGYEQFF.

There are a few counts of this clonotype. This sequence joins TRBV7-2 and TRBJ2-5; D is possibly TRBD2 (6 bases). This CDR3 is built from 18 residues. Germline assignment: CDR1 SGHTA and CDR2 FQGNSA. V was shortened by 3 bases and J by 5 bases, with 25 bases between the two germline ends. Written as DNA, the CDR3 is TGTGCCAGCAGCTTCGGGACGCTAGCGAGGGGTTTTCGGGAGACCCAGTACTTC. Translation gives CASSFGTLARGFRETQYF.

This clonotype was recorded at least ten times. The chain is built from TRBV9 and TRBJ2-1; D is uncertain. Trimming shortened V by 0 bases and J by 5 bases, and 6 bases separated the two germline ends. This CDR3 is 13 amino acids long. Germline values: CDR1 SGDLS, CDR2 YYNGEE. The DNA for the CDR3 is TGTGCCAGCAGCGTAGTCCCAGACAATGAGCAGTTCTTC. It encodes CASSVVPDNEQFF.

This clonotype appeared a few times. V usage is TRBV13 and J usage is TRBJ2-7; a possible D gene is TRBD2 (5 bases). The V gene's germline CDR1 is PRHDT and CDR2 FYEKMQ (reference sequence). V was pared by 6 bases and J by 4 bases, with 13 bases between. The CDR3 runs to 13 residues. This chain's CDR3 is CASSYRERYEQYF. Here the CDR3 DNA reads TGTGCCAGCAGTTACCGGGAACGATACGAGCAGTACTTC. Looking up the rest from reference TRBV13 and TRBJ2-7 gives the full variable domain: AAGVIQSPRHLIKEKRETATLKCYPIPRHDTVYWYQQGPGQDPQFLISFYEKMQSDKGSIPDRFSAQQFSDYHSELNMSSLELGDSALYFCASSYRERYEQYFGPGTRLTVT.

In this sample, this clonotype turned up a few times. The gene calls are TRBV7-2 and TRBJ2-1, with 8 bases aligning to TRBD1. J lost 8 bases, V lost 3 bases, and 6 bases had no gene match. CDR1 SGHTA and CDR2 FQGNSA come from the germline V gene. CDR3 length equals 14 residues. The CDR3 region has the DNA TGTGCCAGCAGCTTCGGACAGGGCCTCGATGAGCAGTTCTTC. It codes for CASSFGQGLDEQFF.

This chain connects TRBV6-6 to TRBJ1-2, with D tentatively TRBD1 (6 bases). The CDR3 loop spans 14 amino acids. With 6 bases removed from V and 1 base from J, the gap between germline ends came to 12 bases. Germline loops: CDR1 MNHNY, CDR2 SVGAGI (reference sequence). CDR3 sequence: CASRVDRSNYGYTF. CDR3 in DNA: TGTGCCAGCAGGGTCGACAGGAGTAACTATGGCTACACCTTC.

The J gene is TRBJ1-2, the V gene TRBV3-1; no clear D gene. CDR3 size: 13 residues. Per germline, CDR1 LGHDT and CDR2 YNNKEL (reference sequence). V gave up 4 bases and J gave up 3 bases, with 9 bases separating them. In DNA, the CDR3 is TGTGCCAGCAGCCGATCACACGACTATGGCTACACCTTC. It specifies CASSRSHDYGYTF.

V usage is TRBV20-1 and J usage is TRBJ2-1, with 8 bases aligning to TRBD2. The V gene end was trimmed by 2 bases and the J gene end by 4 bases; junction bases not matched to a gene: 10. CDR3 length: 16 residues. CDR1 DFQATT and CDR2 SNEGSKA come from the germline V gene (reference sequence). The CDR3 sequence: CSARSKSGGNYNEQFF. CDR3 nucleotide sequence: TGCAGTGCTAGATCCAAGAGCGGGGGTAATTACAATGAGCAGTTCTTC.

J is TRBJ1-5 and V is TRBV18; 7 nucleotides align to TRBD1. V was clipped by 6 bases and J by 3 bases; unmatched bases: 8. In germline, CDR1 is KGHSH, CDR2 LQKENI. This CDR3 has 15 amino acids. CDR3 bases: TGTGCCAGCTCCTCGGCGGGACAGTCCAATCAGCCCCAGCATTTT. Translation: CASSSAGQSNQPQHF.